The following is a T cell receptor (beta chain) sequence with its context. This entry is derived from a study of blood T cell repertoires in COVID-19. On the study more broadly: Acute-phase and convalescent COVID-19 samples originated in the United States, Italy and Spain. PBMCs, B-cell-depleted T cells, or T cells provided the cDNA or gDNA that made up the material.

In the original analysis: Estimates of nucleated cell counts were drawn from the amplification of reference gene primers. Clones were read by immunoSEQ multiplex PCR, and TCRdb kept only the in-frame ones, dropping some. V, J and clone size are those of that table, while D and trimming were read from the DNA. The data hold tens of thousands of clones, with nearly 90% observed a single time. The junction had 2 bases not matched to a gene; V was cut back by 2 bases and J by 3 bases. The CDR3 has 14 amino acids. Per germline, CDR1 SGHNT and CDR2 YYREEE (reference sequence). The J gene is TRBJ1-5, the V gene TRBV5-4, with 7 nucleotides matching TRBD1. The sequencing sample was made of peripheral blood. This sequence was found in a man in his 60s with acute or convalescent COVID-19. Here the CDR3 DNA reads TGTGCCAGCAGCTTACAGGGGAACAATCAGCCCCAGCATTTT. Translation gives CASSLQGNNQPQHF.